Below, one T cell receptor beta chain is given with its context. TCRdb recomputed calls from the 5' RACE reads with MiXCR, one row per CDR3 protein. The profile shows 250,000 to 300,000 distinct CDR3 sequences, under 20% of them singletons. These data are taken from a study of T-cell memory formation after mild COVID-19. V lost 4 bases, J lost 8 bases, and 11 bases stayed unmatched. The CDR3 totals 15 residues. The germline gives CDR1 DFQATT, CDR2 SNEGSKA (reference sequence). The origin of this receptor is a man between 18 and 35 years old who had mild COVID-19 (a few samples of this study predate the infection). Cell type and time point are not known. This chain joins TRBV20-1 and TRBJ2-1; 10 bases align to TRBD2. The sequenced sample was PBMCs or a T cell subset sorted from them (not recorded which). The CDR3 protein is CSAMGGRLAGYEQFF. CDR3 coding DNA: TGCAGTGCTATGGGGGGGCGACTAGCGGGTTATGAGCAGTTCTTC.